The clone carrying this T cell receptor beta chain was counted a few times. Time point specified: newly diagnosed GD, antithyroid drugs for less than 3 months. RNA isolated from PBMCs was used to make the TCR library. The patients were drawn from one endocrinology department in Xi'an, China. This CDR3 region has 15 residues. The germline CDR1 and CDR2 sequences are KGHSH and LQKENI. V lost 5 bases, J lost 3 bases, and 6 bases stayed unmatched. Investigators prepared the TCR beta libraries by applying iRepertoire HTBI primers and Arm-PCR of CDR3 regions. Using its own MiXCR run on the multiplex PCR reads, TCRdb lists one record per CDR3 protein. The data show about 620,000 distinct CDR3 sequences, with roughly 16% seen just once and approximately 18% held by the top ten. This sample was included in a study of regulatory T cells in long-lasting Graves disease. These same records also appear under a second study, on T cells in Graves' hyperthyroidism and ophthalmopathy. As that report states: Most thyroid clonotypes with frequency above 0.001 were detected in blood. Ophthalmopathy was predicted by the model a median of 6.5 months ahead of onset.

This receptor was obtained from a woman in her thirties with Graves disease. Sequencing used peripheral blood mononuclear cells (PBMCs), obtained at new diagnosis, from a patient treated with antithyroid drugs. This rearrangement joins TRBV18 to TRBJ1-4; 7 nucleotides match TRBD1. The CDR3 sequence: CASSVTGTANEKLFF. The CDR3 DNA follows: TGTGCCAGCTCAGTCACCGGGACAGCTAATGAAAAACTGTTTTTT.